The 9 T cell receptor beta chains listed next were all sequenced from one sample in a study of OX40 agonist ivuxolimab in advanced cancers. Here immunoSEQ multiplex PCR was the method, and the copy in TCRdb shows in-frame clones only, minus some. This sample yields some 5,700 clones, of which roughly 84% are seen a single time; 26% belongs to the top ten. The starting material was CD4+ or CD8+ T cells sorted from blood, obtained in a trial of the OX40 agonist ivuxolimab. The receptors derive from an adult with an advanced solid tumor such as melanoma, head and neck, liver or kidney cancer.

The J gene is TRBJ1-1, the V gene TRBV6-5, with a weak D call TRBD1 (5 bases). Looked up from germline, CDR1 is MNHEY and CDR2 is SVGAGI. V dropped 6 bases and J dropped 3 bases, with 11 bases sitting between them. This CDR3 comprises 13 residues. The CDR3: CASRLGGDTEAFF. The CDR3 coding sequence is TGTGCCAGCAGACTGGGGGGGGACACTGAAGCTTTCTTT.

The rearrangement uses TRBV28 and TRBJ2-5, with D hard to call. This CDR3 contains 12 residues. CDR1 is MDHEN, CDR2 SYDVKM, per germline. V dropped 4 bases and J dropped 5 bases, with 8 bases sitting between them. The CDR3 region has the DNA TGTGCCAGCAGTTACACCCGGGAGACCCAGTACTTC. This encodes CASSYTRETQYF.

The chain links TRBV5-4 to TRBJ2-2, with D possibly TRBD1 on 5 matching bases. The germline V gene has CDR1 SGHNT and CDR2 YYREEE (reference sequence). The V and J ends lost 0 bases and 1 base respectively, with 7 bases between them. CDR3 size: 15 residues. The CDR3 DNA sequence: TGTGCCAGCAGCTTGGGACAGAGGAACACCGGGGAGCTGTTTTTT. Amino acid sequence: CASSLGQRNTGELFF. Full variable domain (rest looked up from reference TRBV5-4 and TRBJ2-2): ETGVTQSPTHLIKTRGQQVTLRCSSQSGHNTVSWYQQALGQGPQFIFQYYREEENGRGNFPPRFSGLQFPNYSSELNVNALELDDSALYLCASSLGQRNTGELFFGEGSRLTVL.

In its sample, this clone is large. The J gene is TRBJ1-1, the V gene TRBV6-6; D is uncertain. The CDR3 sequence is 13 residues long. Trimming shortened V by 2 bases and J by 5 bases, and 9 bases separated the two germline ends. Germline loops: CDR1 MNHNY, CDR2 SVGAGI (reference sequence). As DNA, the CDR3 is TGTGCCAGCAGTTACGTAGGTCGAACTGAAGCTTTCTTT. Translation: CASSYVGRTEAFF.

V usage is TRBV9 and J usage is TRBJ2-7; D possibly corresponds to TRBD2 (6 bases). Germline loops: CDR1 SGDLS, CDR2 YYNGEE. This CDR3 is built from 14 residues. V lost 0 bases and J 6 bases, leaving 13 bases between the germline ends. The CDR3 protein is CASSVDGGLGEQYF. Here the CDR3 DNA reads TGTGCCAGCAGCGTAGATGGAGGGCTTGGCGAGCAGTACTTC. Together with reference TRBV9 and TRBJ2-7, the CDR3 gives the full variable domain: DSGVTQTPKHLITATGQRVTLRCSPRSGDLSVYWYQQSLDQGLQFLIQYYNGEERAKGNILERFSAQQFPDLHSELNLSSLELGDSALYFCASSVDGGLGEQYFGPGTRLTVT.

The chain combines TRBV7-8 with TRBJ1-3; the D is unclear. The CDR3 is 14 residues long. Trimming left V 2 bases short and J 1 base short, with 6 bases between. Germline loops: CDR1 SGHVS, CDR2 FQNEAQ. The CDR3 spells CASSLWGSGNTIYF. CDR3 bases: TGTGCCAGCAGCTTATGGGGTTCTGGAAACACCATATATTTT.

The chain uses TRBV11-2 and TRBJ2-5; no reliable D call. The CDR3 has 14 amino acids. V lost 5 bases and J lost 2, with 12 bases in between. Germline CDR1 SGHAT, CDR2 FQNNGV. The CDR3 DNA sequence: TGTGCCAGCAGCCTCAAGGCTGGTCAAGAGACCCAGTACTTC. Translation gives CASSLKAGQETQYF.

V gene TRBV19 combines with J gene TRBJ1-2, with 9 bases identical to TRBD1. The CDR3 covers 14 residues. From germline, CDR1 is LNHDA and CDR2 SQIVND (reference sequence). The V gene end was trimmed by 9 bases and the J gene end by 5 bases; junction bases not matched to a gene: 10. CDR3 DNA sequence: TGTGCCAGCTCCGGACAGGGGCGGAATTATGGCTACACCTTC. It translates to CASSGQGRNYGYTF.

The chain uses TRBV2 and TRBJ2-3; 11 bases align to TRBD2. The germline gives CDR1 SNHLY, CDR2 FYNNEI. Germline trimming cut 7 bases from V and 2 bases from J; bases unmatched to any gene: 14. This CDR3 comprises 18 residues. CDR3 in amino acids: CASNYPLLAGAYTDTQYF. CDR3 DNA: TGTGCCAGCAATTACCCCCTACTAGCGGGGGCTTACACAGATACGCAGTATTTT.